These 20 T cell receptor beta chains were sequenced from one sample in a study of beta chain features in type 1 diabetes. The isolated RNA, all of it, was reverse transcribed, so expressed TCRB transcripts were what got sequenced. The table came from immunoSEQ multiplex PCR; TCRdb's copy has only in-frame clones and leaves some out. The sample holds 40,000 or so clones, approximately 72% seen once. These receptors' antigens are unknown. Study results and limitations: Researchers report that Type 1 diabetes patients had moderately but significantly shorter TCRB CDR3s across all four CD4+ subsets.

The material sequenced was Tregs from blood. These receptors came from a woman between 18 and 29 years old with type 1 diabetes.

This clone was counted only a few times. The chain carries TRBV6-5 and TRBJ1-3; D is possibly TRBD1 (5 bases). The V end lost 4 bases, the J end lost 2 bases, and 12 bases lay between the germline ends. The CDR3 sequence is 15 residues long. Germline values: CDR1 MNHEY, CDR2 SVGAGI. The CDR3: CASSWGRGPGNTIYF. The CDR3 DNA follows: TGTGCCAGCAGTTGGGGCCGTGGACCTGGAAACACCATATATTTT.

The CDR3 region has the DNA TGCGCCAGCAGTGAGTTGGGACAGGGGAACACCGGGGAGCTGTTTTTT. Its translation: CASSELGQGNTGELFF. The genes are TRBV10-1 and TRBJ2-2, with 9 bases that match TRBD1. The CDR3 totals 16 residues. Germline CDR1 WNHNN, CDR2 SYGVQD (reference sequence). J lost 1 base, V lost 1 base, and 1 base had no gene match.

This clone came up once. The chain carries TRBV19 and TRBJ2-6; 11 bases align to TRBD2. Trimming removed 3 bases from V and 3 bases from J; junction bases left unmatched: 7. The CDR3 runs to 18 residues. The V gene's germline CDR1 is LNHDA and CDR2 SQIVND (reference sequence). The CDR3 sequence is CASSIVLAGAYGANVLTF. The CDR3 nucleotides read TGTGCCAGTAGTATTGTACTAGCGGGAGCCTATGGGGCCAACGTCCTGACTTTC.

The V and J genes are TRBV7-8 and TRBJ2-7, with D maybe TRBD2 (6 bases). This CDR3 is built from 15 residues. In germline, CDR1 is SGHVS, CDR2 FQNEAQ. The V end lost 2 bases, the J end lost 3 bases, and 14 bases lay between the germline ends. The CDR3 DNA sequence: TGTGCCAGCAGCTTATTCGGCGGGACCAACTACGAGCAGTACTTC. Its translation: CASSLFGGTNYEQYF.

This clone showed up just a few times. The chain recombines TRBV25-1 with TRBJ2-7; tentative D call: TRBD2 (6 bases). Trimming removed 6 bases at V and 3 bases at J, with 9 bases between. The CDR3 is 12 amino acids. Germline V lookup: CDR1 MGHDK, CDR2 SYGVNS. As DNA, the CDR3 is TGTGCCAGCAGACTGGGGGGCTACGAGCAGTACTTC. Translation: CASRLGGYEQYF.

The V gene is TRBV7-9, the J gene TRBJ1-3, with D tentatively TRBD1 (5 bases). Germline V gives CDR1 SEHNR, CDR2 FQNEAQ (reference sequence). This CDR3 is 18 amino acids long. The V end was cut by 1 base, the J end by 0 bases, with 16 bases between. The DNA for the CDR3 is TGTGCCAGCAGCTTAGGGGGCGCTCAGATACACTCTGGAAACACCATATATTTT. Its protein is CASSLGGAQIHSGNTIYF. Variable domain in full (rest from reference TRBV7-9 and TRBJ1-3): DTGVSQNPRHKITKRGQNVTFRCDPISEHNRLYWYRQTLGQGPEFLTYFQNEAQLEKSRLLSDRFSAERPKGSFSTLEIQRTEQGDSAMYLCASSLGGAQIHSGNTIYFGEGSWLTVV.

This clone was counted once. The rearrangement uses TRBV7-2 and TRBJ2-2; D uncertain. Trimming removed 0 bases at V and 2 bases at J, with 4 bases between. Germline loops: CDR1 SGHTA, CDR2 FQGNSA. The CDR3 consists of 14 residues. The CDR3 loop is CASSLALNTGELFF. The CDR3, as DNA: TGTGCCAGCAGCTTAGCCCTTAACACCGGGGAGCTGTTTTTT.

This clone was detected a few times. V usage is TRBV18 and J usage is TRBJ1-1, with 8 bases that match TRBD1. Germline V CDR1 and CDR2: KGHSH, LQKENI. J was trimmed by 3 bases and V by 4 bases; bases with no gene match: 16. The length of the CDR3 is 18 residues. The CDR3 protein is CASSRGLQGERSDTEAFF. The CDR3 coding sequence is TGTGCCAGCTCACGCGGATTACAGGGGGAGAGGAGTGACACTGAAGCTTTCTTT.

For this clone: The junction and the germline gene differ at one end; a read error may be behind it. V and J are TRBV9 and TRBJ2-2, with D tentatively TRBD1 (6 bases). Germline V CDR1 and CDR2: SGDLS, YYNGEE. The CDR3 is 12 amino acids. CDR3 in DNA: TGTGCCAGCAGCTGGGACACCAGGGAGCTGTTTTTT. Encoded protein: CASSWDTRELFF. The full variable domain, with the rest looked up from reference TRBV9 and TRBJ2-2, is DSGVTQTPKHLITATGQRVTLRCSPRSGDLSVYWYQQSLDQGLQFLIQYYNGEERAKGNILERFSAQQFPDLHSELNLSSLELGDSALYFCASSWDTRELFFGEGSRLTVL.

J is TRBJ2-6 and V is TRBV19; D is undetermined. The CDR3 is 15 amino acids. V was clipped by 4 bases and J by 4 bases, with 11 bases between them. The germline gives CDR1 LNHDA, CDR2 SQIVND (reference sequence). CDR3 coding DNA: TGTGCCAGTAGTAGCACAACGCTGGGGGCCAACGTCCTGACTTTC. Translated, it gives CASSSTTLGANVLTF.

V usage is TRBV6-5 and J usage is TRBJ1-2; D is undetermined. Germline loops: CDR1 MNHEY, CDR2 SVGAGI. V dropped 7 bases and J dropped 4 bases, with 16 bases sitting between them. The CDR3 covers 14 residues. CDR3 region: CASTAATETYGYTF. CDR3 in DNA: TGTGCCAGCACCGCGGCGACGGAGACCTATGGCTACACCTTC.

The chain recombines TRBV4-3 with TRBJ1-4, with TRBD1 matching 7 bases. Trimming cost V 1 base and J 7 bases; bases outside gene matches: 6. The germline CDR1 and CDR2 sequences are LGHNA and YSLEER. This CDR3 has 15 residues. The CDR3 reads CASSQAGKGAEKLFF. CDR3 DNA: TGCGCCAGCAGCCAAGCTGGTAAGGGGGCTGAAAAACTGTTTTTT.

CDR3 residues: CASSRLRLAASSYNEQFF. As DNA, the CDR3 is TGTGCCAGCAGCCGACTCCGACTAGCGGCTAGCTCCTACAATGAGCAGTTCTTC. The genes are TRBV7-2 and TRBJ2-1, with 9 bases fitting TRBD2. In germline, CDR1 is SGHTA, CDR2 FQGNSA. CDR3 length: 18 residues. Unmatched junction bases numbered 11, after V lost 5 bases and J lost 0 bases.

This chain links TRBV7-9 with TRBJ2-7; 8 bases align to TRBD1. V lost 2 bases to trimming and J lost 3 bases; unmatched junction nucleotides: 6. CDR1 is SEHNR and CDR2 is FQNEAQ in the germline V gene (reference sequence). The CDR3 is 15 residues long. The CDR3 loop reads CASSLKGQVGYEQYF. The CDR3 DNA is TGTGCCAGCAGCTTAAAGGGACAGGTCGGCTACGAGCAGTACTTC.

The CDR3 DNA follows: TGTGCCAGCTCACCAAGATCGGCTAGCGGGACGTACAATGAGCAGTTCTTC. It specifies CASSPRSASGTYNEQFF. This sequence joins TRBV18 and TRBJ2-1; 9 bases fit TRBD2. Trimming cost V 2 bases and J 4 bases; bases outside gene matches: 9. The CDR3 totals 17 residues. Germline V gives CDR1 KGHSH, CDR2 LQKENI.

The chain links TRBV7-9 to TRBJ2-1, with TRBD2 identical over 16 bases. Germline V gene data show CDR1 as SEHNR and CDR2 as FQNEAQ (reference sequence). The CDR3 runs 18 residues. The V gene end was trimmed by 8 bases and the J gene end by 5 bases; junction bases not matched to a gene: 12. The CDR3, as DNA: TGTGCCAGCGGCCAGCTGGGACTAGCGGGAGGGCGAGACAATGAGCAGTTCTTC. Translated, it gives CASGQLGLAGGRDNEQFF.

The J gene is TRBJ1-6, the V gene TRBV7-9; D possibly corresponds to TRBD1 (5 bases). Trimming cost V 3 bases and J 3 bases, with 12 bases left between them. The CDR3 length is 16 residues. Germline V gives CDR1 SEHNR, CDR2 FQNEAQ (reference sequence). This chain's CDR3 is CASSFGGGVYNSPLHF. CDR3 DNA: TGTGCCAGCAGCTTCGGTGGGGGGGTCTATAATTCACCCCTCCACTTT.

V gene TRBV4-3 combines with J gene TRBJ2-5, with TRBD1 matching over 8 bases. The J call is doubtful: the DNA matches TRBJ2-7 better. Germline CDR1 and CDR2: LGHNA and YSLEER. The CDR3 has 15 amino acids. For the CDR3, the DNA is TGCGCCAGCAGCCAAACAGGACAGGGAACCTACGAGCAGTACTTC. Its protein is CASSQTGQGTYEQYF.

This clone was recorded a few times. This chain uses TRBV2 with TRBJ2-1; a possible D gene is TRBD1 (6 bases). The CDR3 extends over 13 amino acids. Germline CDR1 SNHLY, CDR2 FYNNEI. V was pared by 7 bases and J by 4 bases, with 11 bases between. CDR3 DNA sequence: TGTGCCAGCACCCAGGACAGATACAATGAGCAGTTCTTC. It translates to CASTQDRYNEQFF.

This chain's CDR3 is CASTAGAKNIQYF. For the CDR3, the DNA is TGTGCCAGTACCGCGGGGGCCAAAAACATTCAGTACTTC. The rearrangement links TRBV6-5 to TRBJ2-4, with TRBD2 as a possible D gene (6 bases). In germline, CDR1 is MNHEY, CDR2 SVGAGI. Trimming pared 9 bases from V and 1 base from J, leaving 10 bases between. The CDR3 has 13 amino acids.